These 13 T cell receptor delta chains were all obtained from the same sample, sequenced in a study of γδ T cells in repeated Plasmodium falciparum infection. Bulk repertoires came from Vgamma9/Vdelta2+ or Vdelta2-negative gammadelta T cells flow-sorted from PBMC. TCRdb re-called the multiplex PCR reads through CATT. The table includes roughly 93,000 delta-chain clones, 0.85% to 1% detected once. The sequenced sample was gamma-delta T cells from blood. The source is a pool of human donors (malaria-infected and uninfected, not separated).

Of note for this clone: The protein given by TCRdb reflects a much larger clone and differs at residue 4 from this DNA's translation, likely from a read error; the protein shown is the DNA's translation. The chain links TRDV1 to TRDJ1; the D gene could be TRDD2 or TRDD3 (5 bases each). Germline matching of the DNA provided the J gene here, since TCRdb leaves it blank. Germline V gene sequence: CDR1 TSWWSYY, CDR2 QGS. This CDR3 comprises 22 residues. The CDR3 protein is CALRDLPRRDRTSLTYTDKLIF. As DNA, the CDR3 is TGTGCTCTTAGGGATCTTCCCAGAAGGGACCGTACATCGTTAACTTACACCGATAAACTCATCTTT.

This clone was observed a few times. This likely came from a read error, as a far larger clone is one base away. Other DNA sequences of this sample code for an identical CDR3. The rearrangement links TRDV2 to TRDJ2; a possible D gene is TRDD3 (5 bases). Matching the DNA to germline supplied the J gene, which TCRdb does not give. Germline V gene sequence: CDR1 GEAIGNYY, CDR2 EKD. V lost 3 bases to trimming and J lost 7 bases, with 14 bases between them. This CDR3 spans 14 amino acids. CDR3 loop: CACDPIRRRAQLFF. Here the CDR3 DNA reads TGTGCCTGTGACCCAATACGAAGAAGAGCACAACTCTTCTTT.

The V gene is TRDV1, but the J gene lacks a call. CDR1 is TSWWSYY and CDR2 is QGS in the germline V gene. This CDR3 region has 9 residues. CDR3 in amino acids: CALGPYLTF. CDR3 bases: TGTGCTCTTGGACCCTATCTTACGTTT.

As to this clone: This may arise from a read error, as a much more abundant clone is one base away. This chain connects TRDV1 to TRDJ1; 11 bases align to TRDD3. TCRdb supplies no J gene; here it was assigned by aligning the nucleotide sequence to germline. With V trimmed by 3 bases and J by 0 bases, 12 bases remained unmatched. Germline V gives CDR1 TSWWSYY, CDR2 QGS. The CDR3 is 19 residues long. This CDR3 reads CALGELSCTGGYNTDKLIF. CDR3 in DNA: TGTGCTCTTGGGGAGTTAAGCTGTACTGGGGGATATAACACCGATAAACTCATCTTT.

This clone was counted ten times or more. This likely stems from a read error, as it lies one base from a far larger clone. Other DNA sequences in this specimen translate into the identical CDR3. The CDR3 is CALGSIRGWGVTDKLIF. Written as DNA, the CDR3 is TGTGCTCTTGGGTCAATTCGAGGGTGGGGGGTCACCGACAAACTCATCTTT. J is TRDJ1 and V is TRDV1; D may be TRDD3 (6 bases). CDR1 and CDR2 from the germline V gene are TSWWSYY and QGS. The CDR3 extends over 17 amino acids.

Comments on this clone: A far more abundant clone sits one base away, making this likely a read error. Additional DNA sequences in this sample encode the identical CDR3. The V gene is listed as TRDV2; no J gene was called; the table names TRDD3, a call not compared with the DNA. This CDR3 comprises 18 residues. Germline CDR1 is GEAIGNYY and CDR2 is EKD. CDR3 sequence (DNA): TGTGCCTGTGACACCGTAACCCCACTGGGAGACCGCTCCGGGTTGCTCATCTTT. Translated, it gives CACDTVTPLGDRSGLLIF.

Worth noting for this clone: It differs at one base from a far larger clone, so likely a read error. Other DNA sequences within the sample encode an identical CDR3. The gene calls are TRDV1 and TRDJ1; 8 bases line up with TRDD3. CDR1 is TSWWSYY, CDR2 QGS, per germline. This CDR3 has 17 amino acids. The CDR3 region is CALGDHSCYWGVRQLIF. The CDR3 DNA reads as TGCGCTCTTGGGGATCATTCTTGTTACTGGGGGGTCCGGCAACTCATCTTT.

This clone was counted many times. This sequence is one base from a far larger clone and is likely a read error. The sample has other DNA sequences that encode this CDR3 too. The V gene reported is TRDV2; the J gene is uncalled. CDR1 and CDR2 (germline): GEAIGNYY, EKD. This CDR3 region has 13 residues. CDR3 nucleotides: TGTGCCTGTGACCTAATGACGACCGATAAGCTCATCTTT. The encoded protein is CACDLMTTDKLIF.

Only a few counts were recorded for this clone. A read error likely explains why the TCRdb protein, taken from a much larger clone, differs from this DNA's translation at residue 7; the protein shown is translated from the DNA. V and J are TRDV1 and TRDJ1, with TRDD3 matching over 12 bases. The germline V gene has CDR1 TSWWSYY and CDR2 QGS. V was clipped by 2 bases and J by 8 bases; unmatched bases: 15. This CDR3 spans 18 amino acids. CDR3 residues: CALGEGAPLGDTTRKLIF. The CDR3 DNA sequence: TGTGCTCTTGGGGAAGGGGCCCCACTGGGGGATACAACTAGAAAACTCATCTTT.

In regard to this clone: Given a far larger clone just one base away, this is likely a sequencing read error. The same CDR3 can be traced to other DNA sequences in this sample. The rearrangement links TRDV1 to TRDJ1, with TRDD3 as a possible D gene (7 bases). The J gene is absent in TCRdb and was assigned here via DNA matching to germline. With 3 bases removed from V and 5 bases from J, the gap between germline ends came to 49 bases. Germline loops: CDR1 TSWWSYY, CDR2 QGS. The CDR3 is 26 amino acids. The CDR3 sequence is CALGDSFFLRKSVLGTPIRPIDKLIF. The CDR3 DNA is TGTGCTCTTGGGGACTCTTTCTTCCTGCGTAAAAGTGTACTGGGGACCCCCATTCGTCCGATTGATAAACTCATCTTT.

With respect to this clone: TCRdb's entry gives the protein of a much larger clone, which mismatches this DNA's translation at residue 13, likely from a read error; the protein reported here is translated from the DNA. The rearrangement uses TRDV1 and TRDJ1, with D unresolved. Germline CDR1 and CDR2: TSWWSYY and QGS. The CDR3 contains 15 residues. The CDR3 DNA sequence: TGTGCTCTTGGGAACAGGGTGCTGGCAACCGATAAACCCATCTTT. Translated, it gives CALGNRVLATDKPIF.

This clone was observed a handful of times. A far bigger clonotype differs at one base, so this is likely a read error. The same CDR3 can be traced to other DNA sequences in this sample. The CDR3 region is CALGVCSYATRNWGITGFTDKLIF. In DNA, the CDR3 is TGTGCTCTTGGGGTTTGTTCCTACGCTACGAGAAACTGGGGGATAACGGGATTCACCGATAAACTCATCTTT. The rearrangement joins TRDV1 to TRDJ1, with 11 bases that match TRDD3. The junction had 29 bases not matched to a gene; V was cut back by 4 bases and J by 1 base. The V gene's germline CDR1 is TSWWSYY and CDR2 QGS. The CDR3 totals 24 residues.

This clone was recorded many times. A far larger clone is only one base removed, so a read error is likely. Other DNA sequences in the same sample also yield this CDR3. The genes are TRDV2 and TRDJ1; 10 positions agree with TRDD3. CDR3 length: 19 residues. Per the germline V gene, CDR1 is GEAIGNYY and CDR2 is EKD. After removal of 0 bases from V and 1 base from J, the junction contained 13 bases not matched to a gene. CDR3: CACDTLPPGGYGSTDKLIF. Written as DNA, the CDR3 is TGTGCCTGTGACACCCTGCCTCCCGGGGGATACGGAAGCACCGATAAACTCATCTTT.